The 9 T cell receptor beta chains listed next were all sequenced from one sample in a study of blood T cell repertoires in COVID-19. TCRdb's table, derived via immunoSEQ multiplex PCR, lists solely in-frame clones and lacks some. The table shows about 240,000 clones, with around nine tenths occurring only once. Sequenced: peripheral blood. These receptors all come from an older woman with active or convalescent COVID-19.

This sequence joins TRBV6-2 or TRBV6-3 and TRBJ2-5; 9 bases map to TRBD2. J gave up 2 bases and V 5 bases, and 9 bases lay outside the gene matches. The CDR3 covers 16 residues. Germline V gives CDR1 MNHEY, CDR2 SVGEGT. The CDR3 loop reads CASSDFPAGGQETQYF. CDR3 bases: TGTGCCAGCAGTGACTTCCCCGCGGGGGGGCAAGAGACCCAGTACTTC.

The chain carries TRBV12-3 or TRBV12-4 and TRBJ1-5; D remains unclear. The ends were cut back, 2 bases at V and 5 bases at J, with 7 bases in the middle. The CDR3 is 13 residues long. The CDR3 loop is CASSLRRDQPQHF. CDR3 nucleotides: TGTGCCAGCAGTTTAAGACGGGATCAGCCCCAGCATTTT.

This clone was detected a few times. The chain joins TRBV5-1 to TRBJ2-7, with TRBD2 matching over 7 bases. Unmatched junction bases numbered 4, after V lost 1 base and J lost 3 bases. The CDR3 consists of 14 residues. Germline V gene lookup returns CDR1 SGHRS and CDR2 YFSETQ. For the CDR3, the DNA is TGCGCCAGCAGCTTGAGGGAGGGAGACTACGAGCAGTACTTC. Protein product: CASSLREGDYEQYF. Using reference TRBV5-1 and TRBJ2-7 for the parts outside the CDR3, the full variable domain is KAGVTQTPRYLIKTRGQQVTLSCSPISGHRSVSWYQQTPGQGLQFLFEYFSETQRNKGNFPGRFSGRQFSNSRSEMNVSTLELGDSALYLCASSLREGDYEQYFGPGTRLTVT.

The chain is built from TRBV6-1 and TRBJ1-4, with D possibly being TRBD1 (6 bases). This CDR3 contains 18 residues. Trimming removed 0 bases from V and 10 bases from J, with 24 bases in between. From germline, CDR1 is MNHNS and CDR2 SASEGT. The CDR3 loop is CASSEAAQGGGLLGKLFF. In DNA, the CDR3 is TGTGCCAGCAGTGAAGCAGCACAGGGCGGGGGGCTGTTAGGAAAACTGTTTTTT.

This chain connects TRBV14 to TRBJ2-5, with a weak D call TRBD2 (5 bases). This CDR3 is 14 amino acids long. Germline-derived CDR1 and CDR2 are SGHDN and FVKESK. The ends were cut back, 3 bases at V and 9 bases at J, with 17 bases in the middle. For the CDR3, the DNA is TGTGCCAGCAGCCATTCCCCCGGCCCGGAGGCCCAGTACTTC. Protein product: CASSHSPGPEAQYF.

The DNA for the CDR3 is TGTGCCAGTAGTCGACAGGGGGTGTTTGGCTACACCTTC. Its protein is CASSRQGVFGYTF. The V call is TRBV19, the J call TRBJ1-2, with 9 bases aligning to TRBD1. Germline-derived CDR1 and CDR2 are LNHDA and SQIVND (reference sequence). Trimming took 5 bases from V and 7 from J; bases not matched to a gene: 5. The CDR3 is 13 residues long.

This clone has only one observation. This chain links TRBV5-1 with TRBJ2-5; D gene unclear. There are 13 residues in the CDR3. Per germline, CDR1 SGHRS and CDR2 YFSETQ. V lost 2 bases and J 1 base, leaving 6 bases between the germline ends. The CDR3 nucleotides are TGCGCCAGCAGCTTTAGGAGCCAAGAGACCCAGTACTTC. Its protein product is CASSFRSQETQYF.

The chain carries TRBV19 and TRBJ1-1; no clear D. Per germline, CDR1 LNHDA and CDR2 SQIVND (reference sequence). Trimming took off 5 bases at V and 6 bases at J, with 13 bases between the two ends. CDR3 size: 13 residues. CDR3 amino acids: CASSPLGGSEAFF. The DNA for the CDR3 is TGTGCCAGTAGTCCCCTTGGAGGGTCTGAAGCTTTCTTT.

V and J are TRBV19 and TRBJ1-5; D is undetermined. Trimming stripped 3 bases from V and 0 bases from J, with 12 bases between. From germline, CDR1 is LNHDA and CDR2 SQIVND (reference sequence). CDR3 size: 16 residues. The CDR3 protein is CASSMGGPDSNQPQHF. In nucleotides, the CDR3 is TGTGCCAGTAGTATGGGAGGGCCTGATAGCAATCAGCCCCAGCATTTT. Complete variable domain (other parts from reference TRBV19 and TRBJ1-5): DGGITQSPKYLFRKEGQNVTLSCEQNLNHDAMYWYRQDPGQGLRLIYYSQIVNDFQKGDIAEGYSVSREKKESFPLTVTSAQKNPTAFYLCASSMGGPDSNQPQHFGDGTRLSIL.